The clone carrying this T cell receptor (beta chain) turned up a few times. With RNA at 10%, 30% or 50%, naive CD8 libraries came from approximately 20,000 to 980,000 sorted cells. Naive CD8 T cells were sorted, and the gate applied was CD8+CD4-CCR7+CD45RA+. This CDR3 is built from 15 residues. V was trimmed by 4 bases and J by 0 bases, leaving 11 bases between them. Germline V gives CDR1 SGHTA, CDR2 FQGTGA. These data are taken from a study of molecular identifiers for immune sequencing clone quantification. TCRdb re-derived calls from the PCR reads in MiXCR, one entry per CDR3 protein. The sample includes 68,000 or so distinct CDR3 sequences, less than 20% of them seen just once.

The chain recombines TRBV7-3 with TRBJ2-3; D perhaps matches TRBD2 (6 bases). Sequencing input: naive CD8+ T cells from blood, with Jurkat cell RNA spiked in. Stated subset: FACS-sorted CD8+CD4-CCR7+CD45RA+ naive T cells. The clonotype originates from a human donor in good health. Some libraries in this study had Jurkat cell RNA spiked in. CDR3 DNA: TGTGCCAGCAGCTCCCCCAGCGGGAGCACAGATACGCAGTATTTT. It yields the protein CASSSPSGSTDTQYF.